This is a list of T cell receptor beta chains from one sample in a study of blood T cell repertoires in COVID-19. Profiled with immunoSEQ multiplex PCR; TCRdb holds only in-frame clones, not every one. The sample has around 60,000 clones; more than 80% are singletons. Sequencing was carried out using peripheral blood. The receptor set was obtained from a woman older than 75 with active COVID-19. CDR3s include the opening cysteine and the closing phenylalanine or tryptophan. D genes are given only for firm matches. Expanded clones get a size class; other rows say once, few or many, or leave the size out.

d_gene: TRBD1
abundance: .
v_gene: TRBV7-8
j_gene: TRBJ1-4
CDR3aa: CASSQGANREKLFF
CDR3nt: TGTGCCAGCAGCCAGGGGGCGAATCGCGAAAAACTGTTTTTT

d_gene: TRBD2
abundance: .
v_gene: TRBV13
j_gene: TRBJ2-2
CDR3aa: CASSTEGLAGAGELFF
CDR3nt: TGTGCCAGCAGCACCGAAGGACTAGCGGGAGCCGGGGAGCTGTTTTTT

d_gene: TRBD2
abundance: .
v_gene: TRBV4-1
j_gene: TRBJ2-7
CDR3aa: CASRSETSGTSYEQYF
CDR3nt: TGCGCCAGCAGATCTGAGACTAGCGGGACCTCCTACGAGCAGTACTTC

d_gene: TRBD2
abundance: .
v_gene: TRBV3-1/TRBV3-2
j_gene: TRBJ2-1
CDR3aa: CASSQDGGGSREQFF
CDR3nt: TGTGCCAGCAGCCAAGACGGCGGGGGTTCTCGGGAGCAGTTCTTC

d_gene: TRBD2
abundance: .
v_gene: TRBV6-2/TRBV6-3
j_gene: TRBJ2-5
CDR3aa: CASSLGVAGHIRQETQYF
CDR3nt: TGTGCCAGCAGCCTTGGAGTAGCGGGACATATTCGTCAAGAGACCCAGTACTTC

d_gene: TRBD1
abundance: .
v_gene: TRBV3-1/TRBV3-2
j_gene: TRBJ2-1
CDR3aa: CASSQGTGLYNEQFF
CDR3nt: TGTGCCAGCAGCCAAGGGACAGGACTCTACAATGAGCAGTTCTTC

d_gene: TRBD1
abundance: .
v_gene: TRBV18
j_gene: TRBJ2-1
CDR3aa: CASSPSDRDNEQFF
CDR3nt: TGTGCCAGCTCACCGTCGGACAGGGACAATGAGCAGTTCTTC

d_gene: TRBD1
abundance: once
v_gene: TRBV10-3
j_gene: TRBJ1-2
CDR3aa: CAIHRGANYGYTF
CDR3nt: TGTGCCATCCACAGGGGCGCCAACTATGGCTACACCTTC

d_gene: .
abundance: .
v_gene: TRBV2
j_gene: TRBJ1-5
CDR3aa: CASNNRAGQPQHF
CDR3nt: TGTGCCAGCAATAACAGGGCTGGTCAGCCCCAGCATTTT

d_gene: .
abundance: .
v_gene: TRBV19
j_gene: TRBJ2-5
CDR3aa: CASSIAETQYF
CDR3nt: TGTGCCAGTAGTATAGCGGAGACCCAGTACTTC

d_gene: TRBD1
abundance: once
v_gene: TRBV7-9
j_gene: TRBJ2-7
CDR3aa: CASSWTGVGEQYF
CDR3nt: TGTGCCAGCAGTTGGACAGGGGTAGGCGAGCAGTACTTC

d_gene: TRBD1
abundance: .
v_gene: TRBV18
j_gene: TRBJ1-1
CDR3aa: CASSPVGQGNTEAFF
CDR3nt: TGTGCCAGCTCACCTGTTGGACAGGGGAATACTGAAGCTTTCTTT

d_gene: .
abundance: .
v_gene: TRBV29-1
j_gene: TRBJ1-2
CDR3aa: CSVEDQGTDYGYTF
CDR3nt: TGCAGCGTTGAAGATCAGGGGACGGACTATGGCTACACCTTC

d_gene: .
abundance: .
v_gene: TRBV6-5
j_gene: TRBJ1-5
CDR3aa: CASSPSYTSNQPQHF
CDR3nt: TGTGCCAGCAGTCCAAGTTACACTAGCAATCAGCCCCAGCATTTT

d_gene: .
abundance: .
v_gene: TRBV5-6
j_gene: TRBJ2-3
CDR3aa: CASSPDSVTDTQYF
CDR3nt: TGTGCCAGCAGCCCGGACTCCGTCACAGATACGCAGTATTTT

d_gene: TRBD2
abundance: .
v_gene: TRBV9
j_gene: TRBJ2-1
CDR3aa: CASSVAGLASWGEQFF
CDR3nt: TGTGCCAGCAGCGTCGCGGGACTAGCGTCCTGGGGGGAGCAGTTCTTC

d_gene: .
abundance: .
v_gene: TRBV19
j_gene: TRBJ2-7
CDR3aa: CASSIDLVGSFSYEQYF
CDR3nt: TGTGCCAGTAGTATAGATCTAGTTGGCAGTTTCTCCTACGAGCAGTACTTC

d_gene: .
abundance: .
v_gene: TRBV10-3
j_gene: TRBJ2-2
CDR3aa: CAISELGPLNTGELFF
CDR3nt: TGTGCCATCAGTGAGCTGGGGCCGTTAAACACCGGGGAGCTGTTTTTT

d_gene: TRBD2
abundance: .
v_gene: TRBV5-1
j_gene: TRBJ2-7
CDR3aa: CASSLEREYYEQYF
CDR3nt: TGCGCCAGCAGCTTGGAGCGGGAGTACTACGAGCAGTACTTC

d_gene: TRBD1
abundance: .
v_gene: TRBV6-5
j_gene: TRBJ2-1
CDR3aa: CASSYLDRVPDNEQFF
CDR3nt: TGTGCCAGCAGTTACCTCGACAGGGTCCCCGACAATGAGCAGTTCTTC

d_gene: TRBD2
abundance: .
v_gene: TRBV7-8
j_gene: TRBJ2-6
CDR3aa: CASSRGELHSGANVLTF
CDR3nt: TGTGCCAGCTCCCGGGGGGAGCTCCACTCTGGGGCCAACGTCCTGACTTTC

d_gene: TRBD1
abundance: .
v_gene: TRBV28
j_gene: TRBJ2-7
CDR3aa: CASSLQQGDGREQYF
CDR3nt: TGTGCCAGCAGTTTGCAGCAGGGGGATGGACGTGAGCAGTACTTC

d_gene: .
abundance: .
v_gene: TRBV30
j_gene: TRBJ2-7
CDR3aa: CAWRGAETPLYEQYF
CDR3nt: TGTGCCTGGAGGGGTGCGGAAACACCCCTTTACGAGCAGTACTTC

d_gene: .
abundance: .
v_gene: TRBV28
j_gene: TRBJ1-2
CDR3aa: CASSSGGGNYGYTF
CDR3nt: TGTGCCAGCAGTTCGGGAGGGGGGAACTATGGCTACACCTTC

d_gene: TRBD1
abundance: .
v_gene: TRBV18
j_gene: TRBJ1-1
CDR3aa: CASSLLTGSNTEAFF
CDR3nt: TGTGCCAGCTCACTACTGACAGGGTCGAACACTGAAGCTTTCTTT

d_gene: TRBD1
abundance: .
v_gene: TRBV28
j_gene: TRBJ2-3
CDR3aa: CASDQGVFTDTQYF
CDR3nt: TGTGCCAGCGATCAGGGGGTTTTCACAGATACGCAGTATTTT

d_gene: .
abundance: .
v_gene: TRBV7-8
j_gene: TRBJ2-1
CDR3aa: CASSLASTTADSYNEQFF
CDR3nt: TGTGCCAGCAGCTTAGCTTCTACGACAGCTGATTCCTACAATGAGCAGTTCTTC

d_gene: TRBD2
abundance: .
v_gene: TRBV9
j_gene: TRBJ2-2
CDR3aa: CASSETSLGTGELFF
CDR3nt: TGTGCCAGCAGCGAGACTAGCCTGGGCACCGGGGAGCTGTTTTTT

d_gene: TRBD1
abundance: .
v_gene: TRBV6-2/TRBV6-3
j_gene: TRBJ2-7
CDR3aa: CASSYSQGFEQYF
CDR3nt: TGTGCCAGCAGTTACTCACAGGGGTTCGAGCAGTACTTC

d_gene: .
abundance: .
v_gene: TRBV3-1/TRBV3-2
j_gene: TRBJ1-6
CDR3aa: CASSQRGGLNSPLHF
CDR3nt: TGTGCCAGCAGCCAGAGGGGGGGTCTCAATTCACCCCTCCACTTT

d_gene: .
abundance: .
v_gene: TRBV6-5
j_gene: TRBJ2-2
CDR3aa: CASTHKVTGELFF
CDR3nt: TGTGCCAGCACCCACAAAGTCACCGGGGAGCTGTTTTTT

d_gene: TRBD2
abundance: .
v_gene: TRBV10-3
j_gene: TRBJ2-7
CDR3aa: CAISEVGRGGYEQYF
CDR3nt: TGTGCCATCAGTGAAGTGGGGAGGGGCGGATACGAGCAGTACTTC

d_gene: .
abundance: .
v_gene: TRBV20-1
j_gene: TRBJ2-7
CDR3aa: CSASPPGGSAGQYF
CDR3nt: TGCAGTGCTAGTCCTCCAGGGGGGAGTGCGGGACAGTACTTC

d_gene: TRBD2
abundance: .
v_gene: TRBV28
j_gene: TRBJ2-3
CDR3aa: CASSLRVGGARDTQYF
CDR3nt: TGTGCCAGCAGTCTCCGAGTGGGAGGGGCCCGAGATACGCAGTATTTT

d_gene: .
abundance: once
v_gene: TRBV7-9
j_gene: TRBJ1-2
CDR3aa: CASTRHRNYGYTF
CDR3nt: TGTGCCAGCACCCGACACCGTAACTATGGCTACACCTTC

d_gene: TRBD1
abundance: .
v_gene: TRBV24-1
j_gene: TRBJ1-1
CDR3aa: CATSDAGTGNTEAFF
CDR3nt: TGTGCCACCAGTGATGCCGGGACAGGGAACACTGAAGCTTTCTTT

d_gene: TRBD2
abundance: .
v_gene: TRBV7-7
j_gene: TRBJ2-3
CDR3aa: CASSLEIGGGRNTQYF
CDR3nt: TGTGCCAGCAGCTTAGAGATCGGCGGGGGGCGAAATACGCAGTATTTT

d_gene: .
abundance: .
v_gene: TRBV4-1
j_gene: TRBJ1-6
CDR3aa: CASRDGRANSPLHF
CDR3nt: TGCGCCAGCAGAGATGGCAGGGCAAATTCACCCCTCCACTTT

d_gene: TRBD2
abundance: .
v_gene: TRBV5-1
j_gene: TRBJ2-3
CDR3aa: CASTRRAGAWTSTDTQYF
CDR3nt: TGCGCCAGCACACGTCGAGCGGGAGCGTGGACGAGCACAGATACGCAGTATTTT

d_gene: TRBD1
abundance: .
v_gene: TRBV24-1
j_gene: TRBJ2-7
CDR3aa: CATSDARTGNTDEQYF
CDR3nt: TGTGCCACCAGTGACGCGCGGACAGGGAATACGGACGAGCAGTACTTC

d_gene: TRBD1
abundance: .
v_gene: TRBV4-2
j_gene: TRBJ2-3
CDR3aa: CASSLPDRGVPDTQYF
CDR3nt: TGTGCCAGCAGCCTCCCCGACAGGGGTGTGCCAGATACGCAGTATTTT

d_gene: TRBD1
abundance: .
v_gene: TRBV5-8
j_gene: TRBJ2-7
CDR3aa: CASSLVGTGYEQYF
CDR3nt: TGTGCCAGCAGCTTGGTTGGGACAGGGTACGAGCAGTACTTC

d_gene: TRBD1
abundance: few
v_gene: TRBV28
j_gene: TRBJ2-3
CDR3aa: CASSQGQGGADTQYF
CDR3nt: TGTGCCAGCAGCCAGGGACAGGGTGGGGCAGATACGCAGTATTTT